This is a list of T cell receptor beta chains from one sample in a study of blood T cell repertoires in COVID-19. Method: immunoSEQ multiplex PCR; TCRdb's copy keeps in-frame clones and lacks some. The repertoire consists of fewer than 55,000 clones, with roughly 84% occurring once and the leading ten covering roughly 2.5%. Sequencing was performed on peripheral blood. The origin of the receptors is a man aged 45 to 65 with acute or convalescent COVID-19. The CDR3 runs from the conserved cysteine through the conserved F or W. The order of the fields is J gene, D gene, clone size, V gene, CDR3 DNA, CDR3 protein. The D gene is left open where the match is weak. Where a row states a size, it is once, few, many or the class of an expanded clone; other rows omit it.

>TRBJ2-7|TRBD1|-|TRBV29-1
TGCAGCGCTGCTAGGACAGGGGGGGGTGAGCAGTACTTC
CSAARTGGGEQYF
>TRBJ2-7|TRBD2|-|TRBV27
TGTGCCAGCAGTTTGAGGGGGACTAGCGGGCCAGACTACGAGCAGTACTTC
CASSLRGTSGPDYEQYF
>TRBJ1-4|TRBD1|-|TRBV9
TGTGCCAGCAGCGAACAGGGGGCAGCTAATGAAAAACTGTTTTTT
CASSEQGAANEKLFF
>TRBJ2-5|-|-|TRBV20-1
TGCAGTGCTAGTGTCGACAACGGGGTCCAAGAGACCCAGTACTTC
CSASVDNGVQETQYF
>TRBJ1-1|TRBD1|once|TRBV19
TGTGCCAGTAGTATTGCAGGGGGCCTGAACACTGAAGCTTTCTTT
CASSIAGGLNTEAFF
>TRBJ1-2|TRBD1|-|TRBV24-1
TGTGCCACCAGTGATTCCTGGACAGGGGGCGGCTACACCTTC
CATSDSWTGGGYTF
>TRBJ1-1|-|-|TRBV21-1
TGTGCCAGCAGCCGACAGGGGATGACTGAAGCTTTCTTT
CASSRQGMTEAFF
>TRBJ1-2|-|-|TRBV10-2
TGCGCCAGCAGCTTCGGCAGGGGTGATGGCTACACCTTC
CASSFGRGDGYTF
>TRBJ1-3|-|-|TRBV19
TGTGCCAGTAGCCAACAGTTCTCTGGAAACACCATATATTTT
CASSQQFSGNTIYF
>TRBJ2-5|-|-|TRBV11-3
TGTGCCAGCAGCTACGGGACTCAACAAGAGACCCAGTACTTC
CASSYGTQQETQYF
>TRBJ2-7|-|-|TRBV25-1
TGTGCCAGCAGTGAAGTGGGCCGCTACGAGCAGTACTTC
CASSEVGRYEQYF